Listed here is a single T cell receptor beta chain. Its specificity is unknown. These data originate in a study of cytomegalovirus exposure and HLA in healthy donors. Study conclusions and caveats: Excluded: some indistinguishable V segments such as TRBV6-2 and TRBV6-3. The authors reported that TCR beta sequences could predict HLA-A and HLA-B alleles. These predictions were accurate for most subjects in the first cohort.

Primers: 60 Vbeta forward and 13 Jbeta reverse. Sequenced by immunoSEQ multiplex PCR; TCRdb stores in-frame clones only, minus some. The data show around 120,000 clones, 63% seen once. The CDR3 runs to 15 residues. Germline V gene lookup returns CDR1 MNHNS and CDR2 SASEGT. V shed 8 bases, J shed 2 bases, and the junction held 10 bases outside the gene matches. The source is a man between 35 and 55 years old in good health and CMV-seropositive. The chain is built from TRBV6-1 and TRBJ1-1; 8 nucleotides align to TRBD1. Input material: PBMCs. CDR3 amino acids: CASSTGAEANTEAFF. The DNA for the CDR3 is TGTGCCAGCTCGACAGGGGCGGAAGCTAACACTGAAGCTTTCTTT.